Listed below are T cell receptor beta chains from one sample, sequenced in a study of immune evolution from preneoplasia to lung adenocarcinoma. Assay: immunoSEQ multiplex PCR; the TCRdb copy retains only in-frame clones and omits some. This sample has some 4,600 clones, with approximately 90% found just once. Sequences were obtained from FFPE invasive lung adenocarcinoma tissue. Source of these receptors: a person aged 50-59 years with lung adenocarcinoma. Both conserved end residues are part of each CDR3. The order of the fields is D gene, J gene, clone size, V gene, CDR3 DNA, CDR3 protein. D genes are given only for firm matches. The listing skips clone size in some rows; elsewhere it reads once, few, many or a size class.

TRBD1	TRBJ1-2	.	TRBV6-5	TGTGCCAGCAGTTCCGGATATCAGGGGGCTGATGGCTACACCTTC	CASSSGYQGADGYTF
.	TRBJ2-2	.	TRBV6-1	TGTGCCAGCAGTGCCGGTAGGCAGAACACCGGGGAGCTGTTTTTT	CASSAGRQNTGELFF
TRBD1	TRBJ2-1	large	TRBV16	TGTGCCAGCAGCCAGTGGTCAGGGGGCGTTAATGAGCAGTTCTTC	CASSQWSGGVNEQFF
.	TRBJ2-4	.	TRBV20-1	TGCAGTGCTAGTCAGGGGTACATTCAGTACTTC	CSASQGYIQYF
.	TRBJ2-7	.	TRBV30	TGTGCCTGGATAAGGGAAAGCTCCTACGAGCAGTACTTC	CAWIRESSYEQYF
TRBD2	TRBJ2-2	.	TRBV5-4	TGTGCCAGCAGCCCCGGGACTAGCTTTACCGGGGAGCTGTTTTTT	CASSPGTSFTGELFF
TRBD2	TRBJ2-7	.	TRBV11-1	TGTGCCAGCGGACGGACTAGCGGGGCCTACGAGCAGTACTTC	CASGRTSGAYEQYF
TRBD1	TRBJ2-2	.	TRBV6-1	TGTGCCAGCGGACAGGGAATCACCGGGGAGCTGTTTTTT	CASGQGITGELFF
.	TRBJ2-7	.	TRBV28	TGTGCCAGCAGTTACGCGGACGCCTACGAGCAGTACTTC	CASSYADAYEQYF
.	TRBJ2-1	.	TRBV4-3	TGCGCCAGCAGCTCATGGACCAACGGCGAGCAGTTCTTC	CASSSWTNGEQFF
.	TRBJ1-1	.	TRBV7-8	TGTGCCAGCAGCCGGTCGGACACTGAAGCTTTCTTT	CASSRSDTEAFF
TRBD1	TRBJ2-7	.	TRBV10-3	TGTGCCAGCAAAGAGGACAGGTCGACCAAAAAGCAGTACTTC	CASKEDRSTKKQYF
TRBD1	TRBJ2-4	.	TRBV5-6	TGTGCCAGCAGCGTACCGGGACAGGACCCAAAGTGGAACATTCAGTACTTC	CASSVPGQDPKWNIQYF
.	TRBJ2-3	large	TRBV11-2	TGTGCCAGCAGCTTAGGAAGAGATACGCAGTATTTT	CASSLGRDTQYF
.	TRBJ1-3	.	TRBV2	TGTGCCAGCAGTGGAAACGGAAACACCATATATTTT	CASSGNGNTIYF
.	TRBJ1-2	.	TRBV29-1	TGCAGCGCCCGGGACTCGGGAACGTCCGGCTACACCTTC	CSARDSGTSGYTF
.	TRBJ2-1	.	TRBV6-5	TGTGCCAGCAGTTACTCTTGGAGCTCCTACAATGAGCAGTTCTTC	CASSYSWSSYNEQFF
TRBD1	TRBJ1-5	.	TRBV4-1	TGCGCCAGCAGCCTTGACAGGGGGCCTGGTAGCAATCAGCCCCAGCATTTT	CASSLDRGPGSNQPQHF
.	TRBJ2-7	.	TRBV28	TGTGCCAGCAGTTTATTCAGGATACCCTACGAGCAGTACTTC	CASSLFRIPYEQYF
TRBD1	TRBJ2-2	.	TRBV5-4	TGTGCCAGCAGCTTGGACAGGGGTCAGAACACCGGGGAGCTGTTTTTT	CASSLDRGQNTGELFF
.	TRBJ2-7	.	TRBV11-2	TGTGCCAGCAGCTTAGAAGAGGCGGGTACGAACTACGAGCAGTACTTC	CASSLEEAGTNYEQYF
TRBD1	TRBJ1-1	.	TRBV27	TGTGCCAGCAGGCAACAGGGGGCTCTCACTGAAGCTTTCTTT	CASRQQGALTEAFF